This entry is about one T cell receptor beta chain. The J segment lost 3 bases and the V segment lost 0 bases, leaving 13 bases of the junction unmatched. CDR3 size: 19 residues. Per germline, CDR1 SGHRS and CDR2 YFSETQ. The source of the sample is a study of control samples from healthy donors and cancer patients. Here immunoSEQ multiplex PCR was the method, and the copy in TCRdb shows in-frame clones only, minus some. The profile shows over 80,000 clones, 82% of them singletons. This chain links TRBV5-1 with TRBJ2-1; 9 positions match TRBD2. The receptor was isolated from a man aged 55 to 70 in good health. The sequenced sample consisted of blood. CDR3 region: CASSLGGVAGATLYNEQFF. CDR3 coding DNA: TGCGCCAGCAGCTTGGGGGGAGTAGCGGGAGCCACCCTCTACAATGAGCAGTTCTTC.